This entry lists 10 T cell receptor beta chains sequenced from one sample in a study of shared clonotypes between healthy human individuals. Clones were read by immunoSEQ multiplex PCR, and TCRdb kept only the in-frame ones, dropping some. The table lists 2 million to 2.5 million clones, about 95% of them singletons. CD45RO-negative, CCR7-positively selected cells formed the naive CD8 fraction, excluding terminally differentiated effector memory CD45RA+ cells. Material: naive CD8+ T cells sorted from blood. The receptors were gathered from a man between 18 and 35 years old in good health.

The rearrangement links TRBV5-6 to TRBJ2-3; D could derive from TRBD1 or TRBD2 (5 bases each). Germline CDR1 and CDR2: SGHDT and YYEEEE. The CDR3 is 14 residues long. Trimming shortened V by 3 bases and J by 2 bases, and 10 bases separated the two germline ends. CDR3 coding DNA: TGTGCCAGCAGCTGGGGACCCGTCACAGATACGCAGTATTTT. It encodes CASSWGPVTDTQYF.

The chain employs TRBV4-1 and TRBJ1-2; TRBD1 is a possible D gene (5 bases). CDR3 length: 15 amino acids. Germline CDR1 MGHRA, CDR2 YSYEKL. Between the trimmed V and J ends, which lost 5 bases and 3 bases, there was a span of 16 bases. CDR3 nucleotide sequence: TGCGCCAGCAGCGGGCAACAGGAAGCCTACTATGGCTACACCTTC. Protein product: CASSGQQEAYYGYTF.

This clone was recorded once. This rearrangement joins TRBV7-9 to TRBJ1-3; possibly TRBD1 for D (6 bases). V dropped 5 bases and J dropped 4 bases, with 15 bases sitting between them. The CDR3 totals 15 residues. Germline V gene sequence: CDR1 SEHNR, CDR2 FQNEAQ (reference sequence). CDR3 sequence reads: CASSRQDTWGNTIYF. CDR3 sequence (DNA): TGTGCCAGCAGCCGACAGGACACTTGGGGAAACACCATATATTTT.

This chain links TRBV27 with TRBJ2-7; 9 nucleotides line up with TRBD2. Losses at the gene ends were 6 bases for V and 2 bases for J; bases not matched to a gene: 5. Germline CDR1 reads MNHEY; CDR2 reads SMNVEV (reference sequence). The CDR3 extends over 14 amino acids. CDR3 residues: CASRIAGVAYEQYF. The CDR3 DNA follows: TGTGCCAGCAGAATAGCGGGAGTAGCCTACGAGCAGTACTTC.

V gene TRBV9 combines with J gene TRBJ2-1, with 9 bases identical to TRBD2. CDR1 SGDLS and CDR2 YYNGEE come from the germline V gene. V dropped 4 bases and J dropped 8; count of bases not matched to a gene: 7. The CDR3 totals 14 residues. The CDR3 sequence: CASSPSGVVDEQFF. The CDR3, as DNA: TGTGCCAGCAGCCCTAGCGGGGTTGTCGATGAGCAGTTCTTC.

The chain has TRBV27 and TRBJ2-3, with D perhaps matching TRBD1 or TRBD2 (5 bases each). Deletions cut 10 bases from V and 3 bases from J, with 17 bases between. The CDR3 loop spans 14 amino acids. Germline V lookup: CDR1 MNHEY, CDR2 SMNVEV (reference sequence). The CDR3, as DNA: TGTGCCACCCTCGGGGCAACTTCAACAGATACGCAGTATTTT. Its protein is CATLGATSTDTQYF.

This chain connects TRBV5-1 to TRBJ1-1; 7 nucleotides line up with TRBD1. Trimming removed 3 bases from V and 1 base from J; junction bases left unmatched: 9. Germline CDR1 SGHRS, CDR2 YFSETQ. The CDR3 runs to 16 residues. CDR3 in amino acids: CASSWGTVTSNTEAFF. The CDR3, as DNA: TGCGCCAGCAGCTGGGGGACAGTAACATCGAACACTGAAGCTTTCTTT.

The CDR3 sequence is CASSSDLGGSEAFF. CDR3 coding DNA: TGCGCCAGCAGTTCGGACCTCGGTGGTTCTGAAGCTTTCTTT. The rearrangement uses TRBV5-1 and TRBJ1-1; D not certain. Trimming shortened V by 5 bases and J by 6 bases, and 17 bases separated the two germline ends. Germline V lookup: CDR1 SGHRS, CDR2 YFSETQ. CDR3 length: 14 residues.

The J gene is TRBJ1-1, the V gene TRBV7-9, with TRBD1 identical over 11 bases. V shed 5 bases, J shed 5 bases, and the junction held 7 bases outside the gene matches. This CDR3 region has 15 residues. Looked up from germline, CDR1 is SEHNR and CDR2 is FQNEAQ (reference sequence). Here the CDR3 DNA reads TGTGCCAGCAGCCACGGACAGGGGGCCGGGACTGAAGCTTTCTTT. Its protein product is CASSHGQGAGTEAFF.

This rearrangement joins TRBV9 to TRBJ1-6, with D maybe TRBD1 (5 bases). The V gene lost 4 bases and the J gene lost 7 bases, with 18 bases spanning the gap. Germline V gene sequence: CDR1 SGDLS, CDR2 YYNGEE. There are 16 residues in the CDR3. Written as DNA, the CDR3 is TGTGCCAGCAGCCCCGGTGCTGGGACGCTCAATTCACCCCTCCACTTT. Its translation is CASSPGAGTLNSPLHF.